The T cell receptor beta chain under discussion was sequenced for a study of early T cells in non-severe SARS-CoV-2 infection. Background on the study: Unsorted whole blood bulk RNA was sequenced, with unpaired chains. Overall study findings and caveats: Missing private and CD4 specificities, VDJdb matching favored anti-spike CD8 responses.

This clonotype showed up just a few times. Antigen specificity is unknown. In the library, individual cDNA molecules carried attached unique molecular identifiers. MiXCR, run by TCRdb on the 5' RACE reads, gives a single entry per CDR3 protein. Among 90,000 to 120,000 distinct CDR3 sequences listed, over 10% were seen once. V lost 1 base to trimming and J lost 3 bases; unmatched junction nucleotides: 2. The CDR3 extends over 15 amino acids. Sequencing used whole blood. The receptor was derived from an adult who was a healthcare worker with PCR-confirmed SARS-CoV-2 infection or an uninfected control (not recorded which). V usage is TRBV12-3 or TRBV12-4 and J usage is TRBJ1-5; 8 bases are a match to TRBD1. In DNA, the CDR3 is TGTGCCAGCAGTTTAGGGACAGGGATCAATCAGCCCCAGCATTTT. This sequence encodes CASSLGTGINQPQHF.